Described below is a single TCR beta chain sequence and its context. This entry is derived from a study of blood T cell repertoires in COVID-19. Study summary: COVID-19 samples collected from the United States, Italy and Spain covered acute and convalescent phases.

The CDR3 covers 15 residues. V dropped 6 bases and J dropped 2; count of bases not matched to a gene: 7. CDR1 is MNHEY, CDR2 SMNVEV, per germline (reference sequence). Sequenced by immunoSEQ multiplex PCR; TCRdb stores in-frame clones only, minus some. The sample holds 200,000 to 300,000 clones, approximately 86% seen once. The rearrangement joins TRBV27 to TRBJ2-5; 9 bases fit TRBD2. This receptor was obtained from a woman in her 30s who had recovered from COVID-19. Sequencing was performed on peripheral blood. This CDR3 reads CASREGTSRQETQYF. The DNA for the CDR3 is TGTGCCAGCAGAGAAGGGACTAGCCGACAAGAGACCCAGTACTTC.